The rows below give T cell receptor beta chains drawn from one sample of a study of T cells in localized non-small cell lung cancer. TCRdb's table, derived via immunoSEQ multiplex PCR, lists solely in-frame clones and lacks some. The data contain more than 25,000 clones, approximately 78% of them singletons. Material: peripheral blood, obtained before any cancer treatment. Receptors originate from a woman aged 40 to 75 with stage I lung adenocarcinoma. CDR3s include the opening cysteine and the closing phenylalanine or tryptophan. A D gene is named only where the DNA matches it firmly. The size of a clone is reported for some rows only, either as once, few or many, or as a class for expanded clones.

>TRBV5-4|TRBJ2-1|NA|TRBD2
TGTGCCAGCAGCTTCGGGACTAGCGGAGCCTACAATGAGCAGTTCTTC
CASSFGTSGAYNEQFF
>TRBV7-2|TRBJ2-3|NA|NA
TGTGCCAGCAGCGATCGTCGGGGGCCCGCAGATACGCAGTATTTT
CASSDRRGPADTQYF
>TRBV2|TRBJ1-2|NA|TRBD1
TGTGCCAGCAGCCAAACAGGGGGGATAGGGGGCTACACCTTC
CASSQTGGIGGYTF
>TRBV10-3|TRBJ1-2|NA|NA
TGTGCCATCAGTGAAGGGGGTGCGGATGGCTACACCTTC
CAISEGGADGYTF
>TRBV4-1|TRBJ2-3|NA|TRBD2
TGCGCCAGCAGCCAAGGTAGCGGGGGCACAGATACGCAGTATTTT
CASSQGSGGTDTQYF
>TRBV7-2|TRBJ1-1|NA|TRBD1
TGTGCCAGCAGCCCACTGCCGGGACAGGGGACGGGAGCTTTCTTT
CASSPLPGQGTGAFF
>TRBV7-6|TRBJ2-3|NA|TRBD2
TGTGCCAGCAGCTTGGGCGGGGGTGTGGGCACAGATACGCAGTATTTT
CASSLGGGVGTDTQYF
>TRBV2|TRBJ2-2|NA|NA
TGTGCCAGCAGTGTACAGGTTTACACCGGGGAGCTGTTTTTT
CASSVQVYTGELFF
>TRBV5-1|TRBJ2-3|NA|TRBD2
TGCGCCAGCAGCACCCAACCCGGGACTAGCGGGGGGGCTCGAACAGATACGCAGTATTTT
CASSTQPGTSGGARTDTQYF
>TRBV5-1|TRBJ2-3|NA|TRBD2
TGCGCCAGCAGTTCTAGCGGGGGGCTGGCTAGCACAGATACGCAGTATTTT
CASSSSGGLASTDTQYF
>TRBV7-2|TRBJ1-2|NA|NA
TGTGCCAGCAGCTTATTTTCGACAGGACGAACCACTAACTATGGCTACACCTTC
CASSLFSTGRTTNYGYTF
>TRBV29-1|TRBJ1-2|NA|NA
TGCAGCGTTGAAATGATGCAGTTATCTGAACGTGGCTATGGCTACACCTTC
CSVEMMQLSERGYGYTF
>TRBV14|TRBJ1-1|NA|NA
TGTGCCAGCAGCCTACAGGGAGCGGGTGAAGCTTTCTTT
CASSLQGAGEAFF
>TRBV11-3|TRBJ2-2|once|TRBD1
TGTGCCAGCAACAGGGGGCTTGACACCGGGGAGCTGTTTTTT
CASNRGLDTGELFF
>TRBV9|TRBJ1-6|NA|NA
TGTGCCAGCAGCGTGGGACCCCAAGGCTCTAATTCACCCCTCCACTTT
CASSVGPQGSNSPLHF
>TRBV28|TRBJ1-2|NA|TRBD1
TGTGCCAGCAGTTTGTTGACAGGGGTCTATGGCTACACCTTC
CASSLLTGVYGYTF
>TRBV5-6|TRBJ1-2|NA|NA
TGTGCCAGCAGCTTTACGCTCCGAGGGCGCTATGGCTACACCTTC
CASSFTLRGRYGYTF
>TRBV5-1|TRBJ1-1|NA|TRBD1
TGCGCCAGCAGCTTGGCTGGACAGGGGGCGCACGGGAACACTGAAGCTTTCTTT
CASSLAGQGAHGNTEAFF
>TRBV5-4|TRBJ2-5|once|TRBD2
TGTGCCAGCGCCGGGTCTAGCGGGGGGGCCTCGGAGACCCAGTACTTC
CASAGSSGGASETQYF
>TRBV6-5|TRBJ1-1|NA|NA
TGTGCCAGCAGTTACCGGGTACGGACAGCTGAAGCTTTCTTT
CASSYRVRTAEAFF
>TRBV7-2|TRBJ2-5|NA|NA
TGTGCCAGCAGCCTCAGTCGGGGGCAAGAGACCCAGTACTTC
CASSLSRGQETQYF
>TRBV5-4|TRBJ1-1|NA|NA
TGTGCCAGCAGCTTGGTCGGGGGCCTTTTGAACACTGAAGCTTTCTTT
CASSLVGGLLNTEAFF
>TRBV4-3|TRBJ2-5|NA|NA
TGCGCCAGCAGCCAAACAGGTGGGGAGACCCAGTACTTC
CASSQTGGETQYF
>TRBV6-1|TRBJ1-1|NA|TRBD1
TGTGCCAGCAGTGAAGACAGGGGGAGGACTGAAGCTTTCTTT
CASSEDRGRTEAFF
>TRBV27|TRBJ2-5|few|NA
TGTGCCAGCAGTTTTCTCGGTTTCCAAGAGACCCAGTACTTC
CASSFLGFQETQYF
>TRBV11-3|TRBJ2-1|NA|TRBD2
TGTGCCAGCAGCCCTCAGAAGGGACTAGCGGACCCCAGGTCGTGGGAGCAGTTCTTC
CASSPQKGLADPRSWEQFF
>TRBV6-5|TRBJ1-1|NA|NA
TGTGCCACCGCAAGACGGAACACTGAAGCTTTCTTT
CATARRNTEAFF
>TRBV6-4|TRBJ1-2|NA|NA
TGTGCCAGCAGTGACTCTCCGTCGGGGCGAGTATCGGGCTACACCTTC
CASSDSPSGRVSGYTF
>TRBV19|TRBJ1-2|NA|TRBD1
TGTGCCAGTAGTATCCCTCGGGACAGGCATGCTAACTATGGCTACACCTTC
CASSIPRDRHANYGYTF
>TRBV7-9|TRBJ1-2|NA|TRBD1
TGTGCCAGCAGCGGGGACAGGGTCCTTGGCTACACCTTC
CASSGDRVLGYTF
>TRBV5-5|TRBJ1-3|once|NA
TGTGCCAGCAGCTTGGGACTCCTCAGCTCTGGAAACACCATATATTTT
CASSLGLLSSGNTIYF
>TRBV5-5|TRBJ2-7|NA|TRBD1
TGTGCCAGCAGCGCTGACAGGGCCCGTTCCCGGGAGCAGTACTTC
CASSADRARSREQYF
>TRBV6-1|TRBJ2-3|NA|NA
TGTGCCAGCAGTGAGTCAGATACGCAGTATTTT
CASSESDTQYF
>TRBV10-3|TRBJ1-1|once|NA
TGTGCCATCAGGCCCTCCCGGGGGAATTCGAACACTGAAGCTTTCTTT
CAIRPSRGNSNTEAFF
>TRBV6-6|TRBJ2-2|NA|NA
TGTGCCAGCAGTTCGGGGCCAAACACCGGGGAGCTGTTTTTT
CASSSGPNTGELFF
>TRBV5-6|TRBJ1-2|NA|TRBD1
TGTGCCAGCAGCCGGGACAGACTCTATGGCTACACCTTC
CASSRDRLYGYTF